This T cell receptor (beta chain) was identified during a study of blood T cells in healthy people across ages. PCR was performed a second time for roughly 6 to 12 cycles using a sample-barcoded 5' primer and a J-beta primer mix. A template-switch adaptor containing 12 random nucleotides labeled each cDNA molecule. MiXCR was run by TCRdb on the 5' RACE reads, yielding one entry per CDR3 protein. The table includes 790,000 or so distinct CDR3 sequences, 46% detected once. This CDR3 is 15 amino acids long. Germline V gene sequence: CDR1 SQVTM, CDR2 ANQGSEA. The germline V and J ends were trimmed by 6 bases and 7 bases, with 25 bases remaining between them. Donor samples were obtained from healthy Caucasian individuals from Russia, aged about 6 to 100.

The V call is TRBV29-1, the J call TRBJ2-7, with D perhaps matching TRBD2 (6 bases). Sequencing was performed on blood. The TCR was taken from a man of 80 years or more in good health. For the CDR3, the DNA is TGCAGCGTCGATTCCCGGGACTTACCCTACAATGAGCAGTACTTC. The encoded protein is CSVDSRDLPYNEQYF.